This T cell receptor (beta chain) stems from a study of spatial heterogeneity in lung cancer. Overall study context: Fewer alpha-chain than beta-chain sequences were consistently detected.

Regarding the study as a whole: Higher tumor mutation counts went along with higher counts of expanded intratumoral alpha and beta TCRs.

Trimming shortened V by 7 bases and J by 2 bases, and 16 bases separated the two germline ends. This CDR3 spans 14 amino acids. Germline V gives CDR1 SGHKS, CDR2 YYEKEE (reference sequence). To note about this clonotype: Its antigen is still unknown. In a library made to pick up alpha chains, this beta chain is a stray read with a size that means little.

Each CDR3 protein is one row after TCRdb ran MiXCR on the 5' RACE reads. The sample includes some 9,000 distinct CDR3 sequences, more than 13% of them seen just once. Described time point: sample taken at primary tumor resection. The input material, whole RNA from tumor, nontumor lung or frozen PBMC, was sequenced unsorted. The V and J genes are TRBV5-5 and TRBJ2-7; D possibly uses TRBD1 or TRBD2 (5 bases each). The sequence was collected from a male donor with early-stage non-small cell lung cancer. The sample in question was lung tumor tissue, obtained at surgery. The CDR3 DNA reads as TGTGCCAGCCGTACCGGGACGACCGCCTACGAGCAGTACTTC. This sequence encodes CASRTGTTAYEQYF.